This entry describes one T cell receptor beta chain. Its cognate antigen is unknown. The record originates from a study of OX40 agonist ivuxolimab in advanced cancers. Study background: While on treatment, patients had intravenous ivuxolimab at 0.01 to 10 mg/kg every 2 weeks. The dose-escalation group included hepatocellular carcinoma, melanoma, renal cell carcinoma and head and neck cancer. The study, taken as a whole, reports: Expanded peripheral T cell antigen specificity was not determined. The average count of expanded clones was higher among CD8+ T cells than among CD4+.

Trimming cost V 4 bases and J 0 bases; bases outside gene matches: 9. The CDR3 contains 16 residues. Sequencing used immunoSEQ multiplex PCR; TCRdb keeps in-frame clones, though not all of them. The table lists about 18,000 clones, approximately 69% of them singletons, with more than 25% in the top ten. The input for sequencing was CD4+ or CD8+ T cells sorted from blood, taken in a trial of the OX40 agonist ivuxolimab. The chain links TRBV23-1 to TRBJ2-7; 7 positions match TRBD1. TRBV23-1 is an open reading frame whose function is uncertain. The sequence was obtained from an adult with an advanced solid tumor such as melanoma, head and neck, liver or kidney cancer. This CDR3 reads CASSPPWDSASYEQYF. The CDR3 region has the DNA TGCGCCAGCAGTCCCCCGTGGGACAGCGCCTCCTACGAGCAGTACTTC.